These 6 T cell receptor beta chains were all obtained from the same sample, sequenced in a study of cytomegalovirus exposure and HLA in healthy donors. 13 Jbeta primers and 60 Vbeta primers were used for the PCR. Measured with immunoSEQ multiplex PCR; TCRdb has only the in-frame clones, and not every one. The sample lists under 200,000 clones; approximately 78% were seen once. Sample: PBMCs. The receptors stem from a woman aged 25 to 39 in good health and CMV-seropositive.

This clone was recorded a few times. V and J are TRBV10-3 and TRBJ1-6; D gene uncertain. The CDR3 has 14 amino acids. V lost 5 bases, J lost 9 bases, and 14 bases lay in between. CDR1 and CDR2 (germline): ENHRY, SYGVKD. This CDR3 is CAISSGFGLSPLHF. The DNA of the CDR3 is TGTGCCATCAGTTCGGGGTTCGGCCTTTCACCCCTCCACTTT.

The chain carries TRBV30 and TRBJ1-4, with 8 bases that match TRBD1. The V segment lost 4 bases and the J segment 6 bases; nucleotides outside the gene matches: 4. The CDR3 runs to 13 residues. CDR1 and CDR2 (germline): GTSNPN, SVGIG (reference sequence). The DNA for the CDR3 is TGTGCCTGGACGGACAGGGTTTATGAAAAACTGTTTTTT. It codes for CAWTDRVYEKLFF.

This sequence joins TRBV7-2 and TRBJ1-6; TRBD1 matches 8 bases. Trimming at V came to 5 bases and at J to 1 base, leaving 7 bases not matched to a gene. CDR3 length: 17 amino acids. Germline loops: CDR1 SGHTA, CDR2 FQGNSA. CDR3 amino acids: CASSRGQGESYNSPLHF. The CDR3 region has the DNA TGTGCCAGCAGCCGCGGACAGGGAGAATCCTATAATTCACCCCTCCACTTT. The variable domain in full, completed from reference TRBV7-2 and TRBJ1-6, reads GAGVSQSPSNKVTEKGKDVELRCDPISGHTALYWYRQSLGQGLEFLIYFQGNSAPDKSGLPSDRFSAERTGGSVSTLTIQRTQQEDSAVYLCASSRGQGESYNSPLHFGNGTRLTVT.

CDR3 coding DNA: TGTGCCAGCAGCTTAAACAGGGGAGACTATGGCTACACCTTC. Protein sequence: CASSLNRGDYGYTF. The V call is TRBV7-3, the J call TRBJ1-2; 7 nucleotides agree with TRBD1. With V trimmed by 1 base and J by 3 bases, 2 bases remained unmatched. CDR1 SGHTA and CDR2 FQGTGA come from the germline V gene. The length of the CDR3 is 14 residues.

The gene calls are TRBV4-2 and TRBJ1-6; D may be TRBD1 (5 bases). Germline assignment: CDR1 LGHNA and CDR2 YNFKEQ. Trimming removed 1 base at V and 0 bases at J, with 13 bases between. This CDR3 is built from 18 residues. CDR3 sequence (DNA): TGTGCCAGCAGCCAAGCCCCGGGACTGAGCTCCTATAATTCACCCCTCCACTTT. Amino acids: CASSQAPGLSSYNSPLHF.

A note on this clone: The junction does not match germline at one end; this may be a read error. The rearrangement uses TRBV5-6 and TRBJ1-5; D unclear. CDR3 length: 14 residues. Looked up from germline, CDR1 is SGHDT and CDR2 is YYEEEE. CDR3 loop: CASSLGESIQPQHF. The CDR3 region has the DNA TGTGCCAGCAGCCTTGGGGAGAGCATTCAGCCCCAGCATTTT.